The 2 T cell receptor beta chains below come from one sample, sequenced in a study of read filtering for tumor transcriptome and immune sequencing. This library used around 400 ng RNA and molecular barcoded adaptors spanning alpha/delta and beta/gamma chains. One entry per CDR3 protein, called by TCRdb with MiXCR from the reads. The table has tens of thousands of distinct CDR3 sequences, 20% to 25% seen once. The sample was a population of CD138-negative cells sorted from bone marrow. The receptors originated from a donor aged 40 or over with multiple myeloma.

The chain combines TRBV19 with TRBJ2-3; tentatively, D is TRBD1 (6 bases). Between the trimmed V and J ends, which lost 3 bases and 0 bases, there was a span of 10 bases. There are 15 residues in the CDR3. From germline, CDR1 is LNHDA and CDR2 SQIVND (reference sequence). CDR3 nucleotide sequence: TGTGCCAGTAGTATCGGACAGACTAGCACAGATACGCAGTATTTT. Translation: CASSIGQTSTDTQYF.

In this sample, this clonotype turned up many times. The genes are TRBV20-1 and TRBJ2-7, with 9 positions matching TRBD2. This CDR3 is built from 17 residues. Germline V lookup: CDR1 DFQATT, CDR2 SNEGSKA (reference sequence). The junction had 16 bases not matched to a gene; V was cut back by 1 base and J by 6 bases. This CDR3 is CSARVRGSGGPLLEQYF. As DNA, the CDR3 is TGCAGTGCTAGAGTCCGGGGTAGCGGGGGACCTCTACTCGAGCAGTACTTC.